This TCR beta chain was obtained from a study of shared clonotypes between healthy human individuals. Study as a whole: CD4 naive and memory got three plates each, CD8 naive two, CD8 memory one.

For this clone: What it binds is unknown. Other nucleotide sequences in the sample specify the same CDR3.

CDR3 length: 14 residues. V was pared by 2 bases and J by 3 bases, with 3 bases of the junction left unmatched. Germline CDR1 reads SEHNR; CDR2 reads FQNEAQ (reference sequence). Deep-level assay runs were performed. Profiling relied on immunoSEQ multiplex PCR, and the TCRdb table lists in-frame clones only, not all of them. The sample shows roughly 1,600,000 clones, around 98.5% of them seen only once. Findings and caveats of the study: A generally larger estimated richness was seen in naive subsets than in memory subsets. Researchers sampled blood only, noting tissue repertoires likely differ.

The sequenced sample consisted of naive CD4+ T cells sorted from blood. Subset described: CD45RA+ positively selected. The chain links TRBV7-9 to TRBJ2-7; 8 bases fit TRBD2. This receptor was identified in a man aged 25 to 45 in good health. CDR3 DNA: TGTGCCAGCAGCTTATACGCGGGAGGCTACGAGCAGTACTTC. The encoded protein is CASSLYAGGYEQYF.